This is a list of T cell receptor beta chains from one sample in a study of long-term antiretroviral therapy in people with HIV. Only in-frame clones appear in the TCRdb table, and some are missing; sequencing was by immunoSEQ multiplex PCR. The sample lists roughly 34,000 clones, approximately 85% occurring once. The sequencing used unsorted PBMCs, collected roughly 2.8 years before starting antiretroviral therapy. The source is a young woman with HIV. CDR3s include the opening cysteine and the closing phenylalanine or tryptophan. A D gene is named only where the DNA matches it firmly. Rows give clone size only sometimes, using once, few, many, or a class for an expanded clone.

clone_size	v_call	d_call	j_call	cdr3_aa	cdr3_nt
.	TRBV19	.	TRBJ1-5	CASSMGIRAASNQPQHF	TGTGCCAGTAGTATGGGTATCAGGGCGGCCAGCAATCAGCCCCAGCATTTT
medium-sized	TRBV15	.	TRBJ1-6	CATSVVGGNSPLHF	TGTGCCACCAGCGTGGTCGGCGGGAATTCACCCCTCCACTTT
.	TRBV5-1	.	TRBJ2-4	CASSLAGENIQYF	TGCGCCAGCAGCTTGGCCGGGGAAAACATTCAGTACTTC
.	TRBV9	TRBD1	TRBJ2-1	CASSVGVTGGTDNEQFF	TGTGCCAGCAGCGTAGGGGTTACAGGGGGCACGGATAATGAGCAGTTCTTC
.	TRBV7-2	.	TRBJ2-3	CASSSRGGTDTQYF	TGTGCCAGCAGTTCCCGGGGAGGTACAGATACGCAGTATTTT
once	TRBV5-8	.	TRBJ1-3	CASSYQGSGNTIYF	TGTGCCAGCAGCTACCAGGGCTCTGGAAACACCATATATTTT
.	TRBV7-9	.	TRBJ1-1	CASSPGIQMNTEAFF	TGTGCCAGCAGCCCGGGGATTCAAATGAACACTGAAGCTTTCTTT
.	TRBV5-1	.	TRBJ1-1	CASSLAGTNTEAFF	TGCGCCAGCAGCTTGGCCGGGACGAACACTGAAGCTTTCTTT
once	TRBV28	TRBD1	TRBJ2-5	CASSPGQNQETQYF	TGTGCCAGCAGTCCGGGACAGAATCAAGAGACCCAGTACTTC
.	TRBV10-3	.	TRBJ2-3	CAIGEEIRYTDTQYF	TGTGCCATCGGGGAGGAGATCCGATACACAGATACGCAGTATTTT
.	TRBV18	.	TRBJ1-1	CASSLGTGMNTEAFF	TGTGCCAGCTCACTAGGGACTGGGATGAACACTGAAGCTTTCTTT
.	TRBV14	.	TRBJ1-2	CASSQYGYGYTF	TGTGCCAGCAGCCAATATGGGTATGGCTACACCTTC
once	TRBV27	.	TRBJ1-6	CATGQINSPLHF	TGTGCCACCGGACAGATCAATTCACCCCTCCACTTT
.	TRBV5-8	.	TRBJ1-1	CASSLKGWGNTEAFF	TGTGCCAGCAGCTTGAAGGGATGGGGGAACACTGAAGCTTTCTTT
.	TRBV19	TRBD1	TRBJ2-2	CASSFYYSGTGATGELFF	TGTGCCAGTAGTTTCTACTACTCCGGGACAGGTGCCACCGGGGAGCTGTTTTTT
.	TRBV27	.	TRBJ2-5	CASSFAYQETQYF	TGTGCCAGCAGTTTTGCGTACCAAGAGACCCAGTACTTC
.	TRBV27	.	TRBJ2-2	CASSERAYTGELFF	TGTGCCAGCAGTGAGAGAGCTTACACCGGGGAGCTGTTTTTT
.	TRBV6-5	.	TRBJ2-5	CASSYWSGSETQYF	TGTGCCAGCAGTTATTGGTCGGGGAGCGAGACCCAGTACTTC
.	TRBV5-1	.	TRBJ1-1	CASSSALVQGTEAFF	TGCGCCAGCAGCTCCGCGCTAGTACAGGGAACTGAAGCTTTCTTT
.	TRBV9	.	TRBJ1-1	CASSTATEAFF	TGTGCCAGCAGCACCGCCACTGAAGCTTTCTTT
.	TRBV18	TRBD2	TRBJ2-1	CASREASGGANEQFF	TGTGCCAGCCGGGAGGCTAGCGGGGGGGCGAATGAGCAGTTCTTC
.	TRBV19	.	TRBJ1-3	CASSILPHSSGNTIYF	TGTGCCAGTAGTATACTCCCCCACAGCTCTGGAAACACCATATATTTT